This TCR beta chain comes out of a study of blood T cells in healthy people across ages. Findings and caveats of the study: It was the long-lived donors that had more naive CD4+ cells and higher diversity than aged donors.

This clonotype was detected a few times. Its antigen is not known. A sample-barcoded 5' primer and a J-beta primer mix were used in a second PCR of about 7 to 12 cycles. Each CDR3 protein is one row after TCRdb ran MiXCR on the 5' RACE reads. The sample shows some 940,000 distinct CDR3 sequences, roughly 28% of them seen only once. CDR3 length: 15 residues. The V gene end was trimmed by 2 bases and the J gene end by 3 bases; junction bases not matched to a gene: 6. Germline assignment: CDR1 MDHEN and CDR2 SYDVKM. The data were also submitted as part of a second study, on T cells of mothers and their children.

This TCR was sampled from a woman in her 40s in good health. The genes are TRBV28 and TRBJ1-1, with 7 bases fitting TRBD1. The sequencing sample was made of blood. The CDR3 here is CASSLPAGGHTEAFF. The CDR3 DNA sequence: TGTGCCAGCAGTTTACCCGCAGGGGGGCACACTGAAGCTTTCTTT.